This T cell receptor (beta chain) was captured in a study of human T cells and chemical hapten exposure. Whole-study context: The patch tests put 0.01% DPC on the skin of the upper back and were read 6 days later. Minor pooled library volume differences mainly drove per-sample TCR yield variation. Study outcomes and limitations: Expanded TCR counts at PT1 went up together with patch test score, a positive correlation. Every donor had alopecia, and their immune response may therefore differ from healthy people's.

In its sample, this clonotype was seen many times. Its antigen is unknown. Via MiXCR, TCRdb re-called the RACE reads, giving one row per CDR3 protein. The sample lists around 60,000 distinct CDR3 sequences; 6.5% to 8.5% were seen once. Time point noted: pre-sensitization, week 0. Treatment denoted: therapeutic diphenylcyclopropenone sensitization with weekly scalp DPC. The CDR3 totals 15 residues. CDR1 and CDR2 (germline): LGHDT, YNNKEL (reference sequence). The V and J ends lost 4 bases and 2 bases, in that order; junction bases with no gene match: 8. The receptor was derived from a woman under 40 with alopecia areata. Some clones in this sample may be carry-over from other donors' samples. The genes are TRBV3-1 and TRBJ2-7; 7 bases are a match to TRBD1. The sample here was whole blood, taken in connection with sensitization to the hapten diphenylcyclopropenone (DPC). CDR3: CASSPQNRGTYEQYF. The CDR3 DNA reads TGTGCCAGCAGCCCACAGAACAGGGGTACCTACGAGCAGTACTTC.